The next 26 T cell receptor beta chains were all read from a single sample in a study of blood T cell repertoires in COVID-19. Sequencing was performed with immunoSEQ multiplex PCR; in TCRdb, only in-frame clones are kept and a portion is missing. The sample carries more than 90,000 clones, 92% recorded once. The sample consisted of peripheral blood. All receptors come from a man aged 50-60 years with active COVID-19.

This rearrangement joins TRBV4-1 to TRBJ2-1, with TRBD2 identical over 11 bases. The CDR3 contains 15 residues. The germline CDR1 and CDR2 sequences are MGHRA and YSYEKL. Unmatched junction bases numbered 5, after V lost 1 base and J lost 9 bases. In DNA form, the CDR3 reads TGCGCCAGCAGCCAAGTAGCGGGAGGGGAAGGTGAGCAGTTCTTC. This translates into CASSQVAGGEGEQFF.

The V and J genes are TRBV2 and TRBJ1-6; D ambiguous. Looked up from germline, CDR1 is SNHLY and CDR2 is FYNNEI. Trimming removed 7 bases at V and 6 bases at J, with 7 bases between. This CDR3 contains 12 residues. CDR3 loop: CASISGNSPLHF. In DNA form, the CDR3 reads TGTGCCAGCATTTCGGGTAATTCACCCCTCCACTTT. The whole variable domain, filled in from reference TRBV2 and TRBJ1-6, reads EPEVTQTPSHQVTQMGQEVILRCVPISNHLYFYWYRQILGQKVEFLVSFYNNEISEKSEIFDDQFSVERPDGSNFTLKIRSTKLEDSAMYFCASISGNSPLHFGNGTRLTVT.

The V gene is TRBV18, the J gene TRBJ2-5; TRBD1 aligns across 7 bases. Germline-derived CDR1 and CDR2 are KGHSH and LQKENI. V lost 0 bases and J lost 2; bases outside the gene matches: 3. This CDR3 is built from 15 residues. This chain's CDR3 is CASSPPLTGQETQYF. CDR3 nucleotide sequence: TGTGCCAGCTCACCACCTCTGACAGGGCAAGAGACCCAGTACTTC.

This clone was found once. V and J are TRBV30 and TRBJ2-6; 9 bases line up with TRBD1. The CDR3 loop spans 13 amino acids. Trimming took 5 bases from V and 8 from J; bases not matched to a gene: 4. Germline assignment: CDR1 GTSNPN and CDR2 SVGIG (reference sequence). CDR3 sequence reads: CAWGTGISNVLTF. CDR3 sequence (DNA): TGTGCCTGGGGGACAGGGATTTCCAACGTCCTGACTTTC.

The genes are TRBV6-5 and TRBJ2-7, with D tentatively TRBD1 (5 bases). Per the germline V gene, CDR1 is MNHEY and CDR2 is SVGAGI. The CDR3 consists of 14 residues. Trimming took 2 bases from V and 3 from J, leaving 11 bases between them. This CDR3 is CASSYTGRVYEQYF. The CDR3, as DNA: TGTGCCAGCAGTTACACAGGCCGAGTCTACGAGCAGTACTTC.

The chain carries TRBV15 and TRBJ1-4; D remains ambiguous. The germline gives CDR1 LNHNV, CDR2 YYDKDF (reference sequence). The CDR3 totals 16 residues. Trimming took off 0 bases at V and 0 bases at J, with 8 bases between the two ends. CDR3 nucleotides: TGTGCCACCAGCAGAGATCTCTTTTCAACTAATGAAAAACTGTTTTTT. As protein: CATSRDLFSTNEKLFF.

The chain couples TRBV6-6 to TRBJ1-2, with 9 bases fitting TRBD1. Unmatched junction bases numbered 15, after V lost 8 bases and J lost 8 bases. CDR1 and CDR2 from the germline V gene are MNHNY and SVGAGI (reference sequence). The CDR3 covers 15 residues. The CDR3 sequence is CASSAGQGSLVGYTF. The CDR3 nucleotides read TGTGCCAGCTCCGCGGGACAGGGTTCCCTCGTGGGCTACACCTTC.

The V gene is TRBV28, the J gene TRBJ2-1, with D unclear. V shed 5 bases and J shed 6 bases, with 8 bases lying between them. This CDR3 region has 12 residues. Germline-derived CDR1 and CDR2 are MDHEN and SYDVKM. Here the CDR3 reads CASSSTFNEQFF. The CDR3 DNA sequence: TGTGCCAGCAGTAGTACATTCAATGAGCAGTTCTTC.

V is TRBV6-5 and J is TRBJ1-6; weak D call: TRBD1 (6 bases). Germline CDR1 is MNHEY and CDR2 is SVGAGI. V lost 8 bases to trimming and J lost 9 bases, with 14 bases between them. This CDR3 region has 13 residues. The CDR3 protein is CASRPRGSSPLHF. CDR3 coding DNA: TGTGCCAGCCGCCCCAGGGGAAGTTCACCCCTCCACTTT.

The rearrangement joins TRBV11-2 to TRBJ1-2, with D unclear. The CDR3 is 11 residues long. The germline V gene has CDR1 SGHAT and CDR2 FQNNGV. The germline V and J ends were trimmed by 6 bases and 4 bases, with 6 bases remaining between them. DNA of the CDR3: TGTGCCAGCAGTGGCCCCTATGGCTACACCTTC. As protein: CASSGPYGYTF.

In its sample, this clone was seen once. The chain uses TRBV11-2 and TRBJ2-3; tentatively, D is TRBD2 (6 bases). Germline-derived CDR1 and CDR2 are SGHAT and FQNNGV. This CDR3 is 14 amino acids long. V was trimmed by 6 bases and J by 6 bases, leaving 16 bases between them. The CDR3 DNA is TGTGCCAGCAGTTCGACTAGTCGAGGGGATACGCAGTATTTT. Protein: CASSSTSRGDTQYF. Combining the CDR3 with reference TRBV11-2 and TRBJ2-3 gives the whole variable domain EAGVAQSPRYKIIEKRQSVAFWCNPISGHATLYWYQQILGQGPKLLIQFQNNGVVDDSQLPKDRFSAERLKGVDSTLKIQPAKLEDSAVYLCASSSTSRGDTQYFGPGTRLTVL.

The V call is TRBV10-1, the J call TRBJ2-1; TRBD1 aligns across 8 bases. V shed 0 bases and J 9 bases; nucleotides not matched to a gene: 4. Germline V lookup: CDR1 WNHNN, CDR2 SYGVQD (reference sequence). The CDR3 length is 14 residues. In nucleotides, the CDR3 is TGCGCCAGCAGTGAGTCGACTCAGGGGGCTGAGCAGTTCTTC. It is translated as CASSESTQGAEQFF.

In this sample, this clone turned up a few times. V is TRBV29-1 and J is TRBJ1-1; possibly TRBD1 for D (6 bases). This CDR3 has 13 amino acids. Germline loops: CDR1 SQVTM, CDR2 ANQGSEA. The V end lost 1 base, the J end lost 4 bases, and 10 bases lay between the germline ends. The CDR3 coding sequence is TGCAGCGTTGAAGGAGTCAGGGGCACTGAAGCTTTCTTT. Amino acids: CSVEGVRGTEAFF.

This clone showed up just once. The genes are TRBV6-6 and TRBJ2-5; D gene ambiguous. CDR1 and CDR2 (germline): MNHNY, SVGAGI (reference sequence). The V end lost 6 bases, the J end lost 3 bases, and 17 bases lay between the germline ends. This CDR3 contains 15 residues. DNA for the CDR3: TGTGCCAGCAGCCACCCGACCGCAGGAAAAGAGACCCAGTACTTC. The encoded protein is CASSHPTAGKETQYF.

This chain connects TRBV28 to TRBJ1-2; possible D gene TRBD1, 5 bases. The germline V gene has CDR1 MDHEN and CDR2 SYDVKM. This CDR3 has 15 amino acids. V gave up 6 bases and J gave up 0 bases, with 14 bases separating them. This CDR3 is CASRGEGQANYGYTF. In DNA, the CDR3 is TGTGCCAGCAGGGGGGAGGGCCAGGCTAACTATGGCTACACCTTC.

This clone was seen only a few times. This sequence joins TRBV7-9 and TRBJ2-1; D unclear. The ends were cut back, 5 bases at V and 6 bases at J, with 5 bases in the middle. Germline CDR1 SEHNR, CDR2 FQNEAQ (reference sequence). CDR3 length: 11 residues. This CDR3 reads CASSPVNEQFF. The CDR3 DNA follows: TGTGCCAGCAGCCCTGTCAATGAGCAGTTCTTC. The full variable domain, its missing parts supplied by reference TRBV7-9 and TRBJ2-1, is DTGVSQNPRHKITKRGQNVTFRCDPISEHNRLYWYRQTLGQGPEFLTYFQNEAQLEKSRLLSDRFSAERPKGSFSTLEIQRTEQGDSAMYLCASSPVNEQFFGPGTRLTVL.

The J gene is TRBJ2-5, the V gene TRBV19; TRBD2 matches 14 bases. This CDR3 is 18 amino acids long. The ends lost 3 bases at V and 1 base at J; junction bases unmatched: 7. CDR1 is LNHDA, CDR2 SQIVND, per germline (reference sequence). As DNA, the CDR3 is TGTGCCAGTAGTATGGTGACTAGCGGGAGGGCCCCCCAAGAGACCCAGTACTTC. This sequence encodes CASSMVTSGRAPQETQYF.

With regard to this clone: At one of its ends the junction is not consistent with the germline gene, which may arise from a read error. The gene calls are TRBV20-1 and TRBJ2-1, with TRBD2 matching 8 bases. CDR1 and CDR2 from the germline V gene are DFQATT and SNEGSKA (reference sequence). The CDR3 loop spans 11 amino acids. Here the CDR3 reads CSAREKGTSIF. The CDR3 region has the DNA TGCAGTGCTAGAGAGAAAGGGACTAGTATCTTC.

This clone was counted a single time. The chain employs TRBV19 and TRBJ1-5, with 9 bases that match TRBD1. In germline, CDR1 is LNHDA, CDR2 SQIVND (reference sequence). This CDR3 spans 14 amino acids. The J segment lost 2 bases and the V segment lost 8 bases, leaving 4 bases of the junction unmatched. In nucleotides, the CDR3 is TGTGCCAGTCAACAGGGGGCTGGCAATCAGCCCCAGCATTTT. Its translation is CASQQGAGNQPQHF.

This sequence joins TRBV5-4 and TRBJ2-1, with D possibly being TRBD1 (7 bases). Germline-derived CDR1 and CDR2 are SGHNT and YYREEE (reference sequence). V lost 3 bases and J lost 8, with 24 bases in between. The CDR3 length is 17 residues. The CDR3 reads CASSSGQVGGARDEQFF. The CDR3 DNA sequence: TGTGCCAGCAGCTCAGGACAGGTCGGAGGGGCCAGGGATGAGCAGTTCTTC. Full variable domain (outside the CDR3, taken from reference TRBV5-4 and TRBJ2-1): ETGVTQSPTHLIKTRGQQVTLRCSSQSGHNTVSWYQQALGQGPQFIFQYYREEENGRGNFPPRFSGLQFPNYSSELNVNALELDDSALYLCASSSGQVGGARDEQFFGPGTRLTVL.

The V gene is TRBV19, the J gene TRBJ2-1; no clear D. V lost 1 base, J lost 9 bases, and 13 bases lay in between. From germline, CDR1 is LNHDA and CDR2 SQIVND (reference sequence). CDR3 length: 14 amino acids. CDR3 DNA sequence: TGTGCCAGTAGTATAGTATACCCGCTAGGTGAGCAGTTCTTC. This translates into CASSIVYPLGEQFF.

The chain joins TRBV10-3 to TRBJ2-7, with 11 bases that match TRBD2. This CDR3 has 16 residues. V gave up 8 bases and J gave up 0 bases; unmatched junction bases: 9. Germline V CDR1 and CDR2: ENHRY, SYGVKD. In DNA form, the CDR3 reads TGTGCCATCTCCCCTAGCGGGAGGACCAGCTCCTACGAGCAGTACTTC. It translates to CAISPSGRTSSYEQYF.

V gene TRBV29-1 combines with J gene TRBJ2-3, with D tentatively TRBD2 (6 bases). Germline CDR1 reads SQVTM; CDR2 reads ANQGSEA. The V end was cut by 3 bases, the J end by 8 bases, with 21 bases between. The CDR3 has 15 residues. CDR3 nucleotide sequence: TGCAGCGTTGAGTACGTACAAAGGGACTTGGCTACGCAGTATTTT. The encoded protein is CSVEYVQRDLATQYF.

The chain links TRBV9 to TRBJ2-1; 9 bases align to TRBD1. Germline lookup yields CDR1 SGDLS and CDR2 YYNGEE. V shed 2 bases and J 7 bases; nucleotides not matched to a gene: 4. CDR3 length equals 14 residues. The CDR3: CASSVGDRVNEQFF. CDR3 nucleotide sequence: TGTGCCAGCAGCGTGGGGGACAGGGTAAATGAGCAGTTCTTC. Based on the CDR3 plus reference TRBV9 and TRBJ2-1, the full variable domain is DSGVTQTPKHLITATGQRVTLRCSPRSGDLSVYWYQQSLDQGLQFLIQYYNGEERAKGNILERFSAQQFPDLHSELNLSSLELGDSALYFCASSVGDRVNEQFFGPGTRLTVL.

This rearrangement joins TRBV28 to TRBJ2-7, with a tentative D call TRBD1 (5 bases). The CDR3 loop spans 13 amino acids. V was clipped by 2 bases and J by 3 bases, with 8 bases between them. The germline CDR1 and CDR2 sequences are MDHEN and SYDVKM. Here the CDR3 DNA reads TGTGCCAGCAGTTTAGACAGCAACTACGAGCAGTACTTC. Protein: CASSLDSNYEQYF.

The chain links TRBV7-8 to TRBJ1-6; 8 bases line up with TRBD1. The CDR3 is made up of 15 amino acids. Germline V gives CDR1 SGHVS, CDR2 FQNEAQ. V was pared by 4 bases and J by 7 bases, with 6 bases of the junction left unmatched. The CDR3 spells CASSWRTGPNSPLHF. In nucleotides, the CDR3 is TGTGCCAGCAGCTGGCGGACAGGGCCAAATTCACCCCTCCACTTT.